These T cell receptor beta chains were read from a single sample in a study of blood T cell repertoires in COVID-19. Sequencing used immunoSEQ multiplex PCR; TCRdb keeps in-frame clones, though not all of them. Of hundreds of thousands of clones listed, roughly 80% are singletons. Material for sequencing was peripheral blood. The origin of the receptors is a woman aged 40 to 50 with active or convalescent COVID-19. CDR3s include the opening cysteine and the closing phenylalanine or tryptophan. The D gene is left open where the match is weak. Expanded clones get a size class; other rows say once, few or many, or leave the size out.

size	V	D	J	CDR3	DNA
once	TRBV24-1	TRBD2	TRBJ2-2	CATSDYSGGSTGELFF	TGTGCCACCAGTGATTACAGCGGGGGGAGCACCGGGGAGCTGTTTTTT
-	TRBV4-2	TRBD1	TRBJ1-1	CASNGQGYTEAFF	TGTGCCAGCAACGGACAGGGGTACACTGAAGCTTTCTTT
-	TRBV5-6	-	TRBJ2-7	CASSSPTGRLSYEQYF	TGTGCCAGCAGCTCCCCCACCGGCAGGTTATCCTACGAGCAGTACTTC
-	TRBV7-8	-	TRBJ2-1	CASSRRWRDSYNEQFF	TGTGCCAGCAGCCGAAGATGGCGGGACTCCTACAATGAGCAGTTCTTC
-	TRBV5-1	TRBD1	TRBJ1-1	CASSPGDSMLVMNTEAFF	TGCGCCAGCAGCCCGGGGGACAGTATGTTGGTGATGAACACTGAAGCTTTCTTT
-	TRBV3-1/TRBV3-2	TRBD1	TRBJ2-3	CASSPSDRGIYDTQYF	TGTGCCAGCAGCCCTTCGGACAGGGGTATTTACGATACGCAGTATTTT
-	TRBV4-1	-	TRBJ1-2	CASSQDPGNGANYGYTF	TGCGCCAGCAGCCAGGACCCGGGGAATGGGGCTAACTATGGCTACACCTTC
-	TRBV2	-	TRBJ1-3	CASSETALGGGRSGNTIYF	TGTGCCAGCAGTGAGACGGCCTTGGGGGGGGGTCGATCTGGAAACACCATATATTTT
-	TRBV11-3	TRBD1	TRBJ1-2	CASGGQIFLNYGYTF	TGTGCCAGCGGGGGACAGATTTTCCTAAACTATGGCTACACCTTC
-	TRBV29-1	-	TRBJ1-3	CSVEGGGVSGNTIYF	TGCAGCGTTGAAGGAGGGGGAGTTTCTGGAAACACCATATATTTT
-	TRBV6-5	-	TRBJ1-3	CASSYSAGYTIYF	TGTGCCAGCAGTTACTCTGCCGGGTACACCATATATTTT
few	TRBV29-1	-	TRBJ1-2	CSVGSGSGGYGYTF	TGCAGCGTTGGGAGCGGCTCAGGAGGCTATGGCTACACCTTC
once	TRBV4-2	-	TRBJ2-4	CASSQTRESLNIQYF	TGTGCCAGCAGCCAAACCCGGGAAAGTTTAAACATTCAGTACTTC
-	TRBV10-1	TRBD1	TRBJ1-5	CARGKTGPNSNQPQHF	TGCGCCAGGGGGAAGACAGGGCCTAATAGCAATCAGCCCCAGCATTTT
-	TRBV12-2	-	TRBJ1-2	CASRFGPGTGGYTF	-
-	TRBV6-5	-	TRBJ1-1	CASSTQGLYDTEAFF	TGTGCCAGCAGTACCCAGGGCCTATATGACACTGAAGCTTTCTTT
-	TRBV7-8	-	TRBJ1-3	CASSLALSPSPSGNTIYF	TGTGCCAGCAGCTTAGCGCTCTCCCCGAGTCCCTCTGGAAACACCATATATTTT